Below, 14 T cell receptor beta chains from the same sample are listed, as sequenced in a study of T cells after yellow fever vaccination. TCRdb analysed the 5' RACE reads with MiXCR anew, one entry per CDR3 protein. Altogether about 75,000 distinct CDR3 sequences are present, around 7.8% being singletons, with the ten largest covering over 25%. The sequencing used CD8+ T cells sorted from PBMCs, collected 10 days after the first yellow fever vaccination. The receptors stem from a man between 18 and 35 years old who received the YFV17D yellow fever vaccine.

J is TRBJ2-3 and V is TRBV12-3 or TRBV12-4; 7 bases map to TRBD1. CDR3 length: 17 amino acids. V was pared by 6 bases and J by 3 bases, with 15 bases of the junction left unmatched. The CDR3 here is CASRVKSDEGATDTQYF. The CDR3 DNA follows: TGTGCCAGCAGGGTTAAATCTGACGAGGGGGCAACAGATACGCAGTATTTT.

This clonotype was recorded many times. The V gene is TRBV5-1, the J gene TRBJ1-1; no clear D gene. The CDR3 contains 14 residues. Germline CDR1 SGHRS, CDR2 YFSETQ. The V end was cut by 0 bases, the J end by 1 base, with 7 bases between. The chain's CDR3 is CASSLELWNTEAFF. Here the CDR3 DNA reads TGCGCCAGCAGCTTGGAACTCTGGAACACTGAAGCTTTCTTT.

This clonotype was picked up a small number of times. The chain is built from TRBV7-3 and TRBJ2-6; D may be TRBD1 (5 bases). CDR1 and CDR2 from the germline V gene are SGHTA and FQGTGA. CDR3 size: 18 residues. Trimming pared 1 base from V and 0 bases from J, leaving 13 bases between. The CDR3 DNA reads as TGTGCCAGCAGCTTAATGGTACAGGCCTCCTCTGGGGCCAACGTCCTGACTTTC. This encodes CASSLMVQASSGANVLTF.

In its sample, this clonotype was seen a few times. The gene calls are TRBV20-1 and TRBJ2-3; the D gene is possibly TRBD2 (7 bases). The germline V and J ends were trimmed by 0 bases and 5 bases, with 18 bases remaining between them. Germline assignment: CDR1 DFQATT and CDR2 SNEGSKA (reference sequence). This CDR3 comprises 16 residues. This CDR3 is CSARDLEGGGGDTQYF. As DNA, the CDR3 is TGCAGTGCTAGAGATTTGGAGGGGGGGGGTGGAGATACGCAGTATTTT.

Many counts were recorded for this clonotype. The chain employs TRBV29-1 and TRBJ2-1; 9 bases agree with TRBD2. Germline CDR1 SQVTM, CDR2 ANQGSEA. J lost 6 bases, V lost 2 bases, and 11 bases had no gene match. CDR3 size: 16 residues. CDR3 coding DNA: TGCAGCGTTGAATCGAAGCGGGGGGCCGCTTTCAATGAGCAGTTCTTC. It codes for CSVESKRGAAFNEQFF.

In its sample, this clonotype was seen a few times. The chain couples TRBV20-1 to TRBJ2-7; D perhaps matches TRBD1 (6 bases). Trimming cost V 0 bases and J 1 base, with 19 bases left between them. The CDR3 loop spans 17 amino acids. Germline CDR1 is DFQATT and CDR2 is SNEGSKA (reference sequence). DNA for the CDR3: TGCAGTGCTAGAGATCTCGCGGACAGTGGATTTTCCTACGAGCAGTACGTC. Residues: CSARDLADSGFSYEQYV.

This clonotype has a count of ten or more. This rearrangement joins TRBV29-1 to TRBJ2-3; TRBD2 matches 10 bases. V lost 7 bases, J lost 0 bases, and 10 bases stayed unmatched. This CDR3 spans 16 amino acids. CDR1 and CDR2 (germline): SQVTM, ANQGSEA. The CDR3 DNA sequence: TGCAGCGCTGACGGACTAGCGGTGCTTAGCACAGATACGCAGTATTTT. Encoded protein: CSADGLAVLSTDTQYF.

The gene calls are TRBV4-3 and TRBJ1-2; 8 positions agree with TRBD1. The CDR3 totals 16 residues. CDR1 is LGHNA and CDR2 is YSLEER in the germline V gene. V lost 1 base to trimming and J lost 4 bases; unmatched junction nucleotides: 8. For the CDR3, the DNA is TGCGCCAGCAGCCAAGGAGGGACAGGAGGTAGCTATGGCTACACCTTC. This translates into CASSQGGTGGSYGYTF.

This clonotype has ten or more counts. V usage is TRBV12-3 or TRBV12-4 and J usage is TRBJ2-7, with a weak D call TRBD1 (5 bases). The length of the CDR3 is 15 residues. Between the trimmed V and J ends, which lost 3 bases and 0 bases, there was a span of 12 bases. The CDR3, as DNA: TGTGCCAGCAGTTTTGCAGGGCGAAGCTCCTACGAGCAGTACGTC. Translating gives CASSFAGRSSYEQYV.

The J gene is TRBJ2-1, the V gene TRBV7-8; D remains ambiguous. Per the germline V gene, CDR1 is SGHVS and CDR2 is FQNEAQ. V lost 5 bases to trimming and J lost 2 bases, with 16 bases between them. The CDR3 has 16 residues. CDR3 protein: CASSDSTRITYNEQFF. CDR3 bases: TGTGCCAGCAGCGATTCGACGCGGATAACCTACAATGAGCAGTTCTTC.

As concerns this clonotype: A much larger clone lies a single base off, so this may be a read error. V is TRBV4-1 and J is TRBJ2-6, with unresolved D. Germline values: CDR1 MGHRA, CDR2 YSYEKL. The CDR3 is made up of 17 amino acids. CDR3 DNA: TGCGCCAGCAGCCAAGTCAGCCCGATCTCTGGGGACAACGTCCTGACTTTC. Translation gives CASSQVSPISGDNVLTF.

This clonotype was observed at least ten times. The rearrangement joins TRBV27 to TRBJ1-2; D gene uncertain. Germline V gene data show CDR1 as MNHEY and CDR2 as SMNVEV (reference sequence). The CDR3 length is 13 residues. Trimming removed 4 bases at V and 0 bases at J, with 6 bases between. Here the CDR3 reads CASSSEANYGYTF. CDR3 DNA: TGTGCCAGCAGTTCAGAAGCTAACTATGGCTACACCTTC.

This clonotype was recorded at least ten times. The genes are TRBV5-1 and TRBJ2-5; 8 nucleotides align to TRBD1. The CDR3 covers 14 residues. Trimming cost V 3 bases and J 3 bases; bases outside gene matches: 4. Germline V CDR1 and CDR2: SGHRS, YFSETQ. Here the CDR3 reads CASSSGQVKETQYF. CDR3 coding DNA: TGCGCCAGCAGCTCGGGACAGGTCAAAGAGACCCAGTACTTC.

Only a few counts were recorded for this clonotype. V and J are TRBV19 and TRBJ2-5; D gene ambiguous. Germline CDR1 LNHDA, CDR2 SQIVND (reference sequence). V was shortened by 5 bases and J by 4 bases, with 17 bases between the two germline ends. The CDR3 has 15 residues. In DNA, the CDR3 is TGTGCCAGTAGTCATGGGCGGAAACTCGCAGAGACCCAGTACTTC. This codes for CASSHGRKLAETQYF. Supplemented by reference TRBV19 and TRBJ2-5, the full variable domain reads DGGITQSPKYLFRKEGQNVTLSCEQNLNHDAMYWYRQDPGQGLRLIYYSQIVNDFQKGDIAEGYSVSREKKESFPLTVTSAQKNPTAFYLCASSHGRKLAETQYFGPGTRLLVL.